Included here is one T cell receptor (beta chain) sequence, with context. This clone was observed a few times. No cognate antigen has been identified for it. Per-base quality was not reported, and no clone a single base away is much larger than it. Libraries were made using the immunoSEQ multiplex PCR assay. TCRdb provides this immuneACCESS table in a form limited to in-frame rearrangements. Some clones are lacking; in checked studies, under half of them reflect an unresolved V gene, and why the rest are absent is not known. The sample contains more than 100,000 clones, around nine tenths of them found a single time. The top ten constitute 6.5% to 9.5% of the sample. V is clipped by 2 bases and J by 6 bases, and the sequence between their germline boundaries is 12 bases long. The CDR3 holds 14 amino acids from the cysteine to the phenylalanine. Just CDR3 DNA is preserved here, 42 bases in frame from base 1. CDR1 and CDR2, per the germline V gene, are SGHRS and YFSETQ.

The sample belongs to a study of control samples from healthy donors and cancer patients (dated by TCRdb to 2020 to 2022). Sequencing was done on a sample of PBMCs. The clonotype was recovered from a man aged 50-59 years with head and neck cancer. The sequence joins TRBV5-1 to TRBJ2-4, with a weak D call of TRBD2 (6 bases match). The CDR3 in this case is CASSFGMGGNIQYF. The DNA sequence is TGCGCCAGCAGCTTCGGGATGGGAGGAAACATTCAGTACTTC. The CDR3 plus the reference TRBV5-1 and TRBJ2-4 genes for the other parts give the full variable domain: KAGVTQTPRYLIKTRGQQVTLSCSPISGHRSVSWYQQTPGQGLQFLFEYFSETQRNKGNFPGRFSGRQFSNSRSEMNVSTLELGDSALYLCASSFGMGGNIQYFGAGTRLSVL.